Presented here are 21 T cell receptor beta chains from one specimen sequenced in a study of identifying expanded T cells in peripheral blood (dated by TCRdb to 2018 to 2020). Library preparation used the immunoSEQ multiplex PCR assay. TCRdb took this table from immuneACCESS and kept in-frame rearrangements with V and J called. Such tables lack part of the clones; where checked against another copy, unresolved V genes explain under half of the gap, and the rest is unexplained. The sample table holds 70,000 to 95,000 clones, of which 70% to 90% were seen once. The ten largest clonotypes hold around 7% of the sample. Material: blood. The source of these receptors is a person aged 18 to 75 in good health.

This rearrangement joins TRBV12-5 to TRBJ2-1; D assignment may be TRBD1 or TRBD2 (5 bases each). Trimming removed 1 base from V and 3 bases from J, with 10 bases in between. The CDR3 has 15 residues. The germline gives CDR1 LGHNT, CDR2 FRNRAP. The CDR3 sequence is CASGLGGGLYNEQFF. Here the CDR3 DNA reads TGTGCTAGTGGTTTGGGGGGCGGGCTCTACAATGAGCAGTTCTTC.

The J gene is TRBJ1-2, the V gene TRBV7-3; a weak D match, TRBD1 (6 bases). The CDR3 is made up of 18 amino acids. Trimming removed 0 bases at V and 1 base at J, with 18 bases between. The germline V gene encodes CDR1 SGHTA and CDR2 FQGTGA. Here the CDR3 reads CASSLTAGAFSDNYGYTF. CDR3 in DNA: TGTGCCAGCAGCTTAACTGCAGGGGCCTTTTCAGATAACTATGGCTACACCTTC.

V and J are TRBV30 and TRBJ2-3; D gene unclear. The CDR3 extends over 11 amino acids. The germline gives CDR1 GTSNPN, CDR2 SVGIG (reference sequence). V shed 0 bases and J shed 9 bases, with 7 bases lying between them. CDR3 nucleotides: TGTGCCTGGAGTGTACCCGGGACGCAGTATTTT. Translation: CAWSVPGTQYF.

The chain carries TRBV7-9 and TRBJ1-1; TRBD1 is a possible D gene (6 bases). The CDR3 is 15 residues long. From germline, CDR1 is SEHNR and CDR2 FQNEAQ (reference sequence). Trimming removed 3 bases from V and 1 base from J, with 12 bases in between. CDR3 residues: CASSFVGARNTEAFF. CDR3 nucleotide sequence: TGTGCCAGCAGCTTTGTGGGGGCGCGGAACACTGAAGCTTTCTTT.

The chain has TRBV6-5 and TRBJ2-7; possibly TRBD1 or TRBD2 for D (6 bases each). Trimming removed 2 bases at V and 6 bases at J, with 14 bases between. The CDR3 loop spans 14 amino acids. Germline loops: CDR1 MNHEY, CDR2 SVGAGI. CDR3 coding DNA: TGTGCCAGCAGTTACGGCGGCGGAGGGGGCGAGCAGTACTTC. Protein: CASSYGGGGGEQYF.

This rearrangement joins TRBV5-1 to TRBJ2-1, with 9 bases matching TRBD1. The V gene end was trimmed by 4 bases and the J gene end by 5 bases; junction bases not matched to a gene: 7. CDR1 and CDR2 from the germline V gene are SGHRS and YFSETQ. The CDR3 loop spans 15 amino acids. The CDR3 DNA follows: TGCGCCAGCAGCCTCGAACAGGGGGCCCACAATGAGCAGTTCTTC. Its protein product is CASSLEQGAHNEQFF.

V and J are TRBV5-4 and TRBJ1-4; D not resolved. This CDR3 contains 15 residues. V was clipped by 4 bases and J by 4 bases, with 14 bases between them. Germline loops: CDR1 SGHNT, CDR2 YYREEE (reference sequence). CDR3 coding DNA: TGTGCCAGCAGCGGAGGCGGGTCAGATAATGAAAAACTGTTTTTT. Protein: CASSGGGSDNEKLFF.

This clone was detected a few times. This chain uses TRBV15 with TRBJ1-5; 8 bases line up with TRBD1. Per germline, CDR1 LNHNV and CDR2 YYDKDF (reference sequence). J was trimmed by 6 bases and V by 0 bases; bases with no gene match: 4. This CDR3 has 15 residues. The CDR3 DNA reads TGTGCCACCAGCAGAGATCAGGGGGCAAGTCAGCCCCAGCATTTT. As protein: CATSRDQGASQPQHF.

In regard to this clone: This may arise from a read error, as a much more abundant clone is one base away. V usage is TRBV7-2 and J usage is TRBJ2-7; the match to TRBD1 covers 10 bases. The CDR3 has 15 residues. Germline V gene sequence: CDR1 SGHTA, CDR2 FQGNSA. The junction had 4 bases not matched to a gene; V was cut back by 5 bases and J by 0 bases. CDR3 sequence reads: CASSPGTGVSYEQYF. CDR3 nucleotides: TGTGCCAGCAGCCCCGGGACAGGGGTCTCCTACGAGCAGTACTTC.

The rearrangement uses TRBV29-1 and TRBJ2-6; TRBD1 matches 7 bases. Germline-derived CDR1 and CDR2 are SQVTM and ANQGSEA. This CDR3 contains 15 residues. The V and J ends lost 5 bases and 0 bases, in that order; junction bases with no gene match: 4. CDR3 sequence: CSVRQGHSGANVLTF. The DNA of the CDR3 is TGCAGCGTTAGACAGGGCCACTCTGGGGCCAACGTCCTGACTTTC.

The V gene is TRBV6-4, the J gene TRBJ1-1, with 9 bases identical to TRBD1. V lost 4 bases and J lost 7; bases outside the gene matches: 4. In germline, CDR1 is MRHNA, CDR2 SNTAGT. The CDR3 spans 13 residues. In DNA, the CDR3 is TGTGCCAGCAGTGCCCGACAGGGGGTTGAAGCTTTCTTT. Residues: CASSARQGVEAFF.

V is TRBV11-2 and J is TRBJ2-3, with 11 bases matching TRBD1. Trimming cost V 2 bases and J 4 bases; bases outside gene matches: 8. The CDR3 runs to 17 residues. Germline lookup yields CDR1 SGHAT and CDR2 FQNNGV. CDR3 in DNA: TGTGCCAGCAGCTTATCAGCCGGACAGGGGGCCTCAGATACGCAGTATTTT. Protein: CASSLSAGQGASDTQYF.

Here the CDR3 reads CASRGTGYSNQPQHF. DNA of the CDR3: TGTGCCAGCAGGGGGACAGGTTATAGCAATCAGCCCCAGCATTTT. This chain connects TRBV6-1 to TRBJ1-5; 8 nucleotides agree with TRBD1. V lost 6 bases to trimming and J lost 0 bases; unmatched junction nucleotides: 4. Germline CDR1 is MNHNS and CDR2 is SASEGT. CDR3 size: 15 residues.

This clone came up once. The chain is built from TRBV29-1 and TRBJ1-2, with TRBD1 matching over 8 bases. CDR1 is SQVTM, CDR2 ANQGSEA, per germline. This CDR3 region has 15 residues. The junction had 11 bases not matched to a gene; V was cut back by 1 base and J by 7 bases. As DNA, the CDR3 is TGCAGCGTTGAAGTTGGGTCAGGGGGCCGAAGTGGCTACACCTTC. Its protein product is CSVEVGSGGRSGYTF.

This clone was observed once. V and J are TRBV27 and TRBJ1-5; 8 nucleotides line up with TRBD1. The CDR3 consists of 14 residues. Unmatched junction bases numbered 5, after V lost 5 bases and J lost 5 bases. Germline V CDR1 and CDR2: MNHEY, SMNVEV (reference sequence). This CDR3 is CASSRSGGHQPQHF. CDR3 in DNA: TGTGCCAGCAGTCGTTCAGGGGGCCATCAGCCCCAGCATTTT.

Only a few counts were recorded for this clone. The chain links TRBV29-1 to TRBJ1-5, with 9 nucleotides matching TRBD1. CDR1 and CDR2 (germline): SQVTM, ANQGSEA. V was clipped by 2 bases and J by 5 bases; unmatched bases: 4. The CDR3 is 14 residues long. The CDR3 bases are TGCAGCGTTGAAACAGGGGGCACGGATCAGCCCCAGCATTTT. Amino acid sequence: CSVETGGTDQPQHF.

The V and J genes are TRBV7-9 and TRBJ1-1; possible D gene TRBD1, 6 bases. Germline CDR1 reads SEHNR; CDR2 reads FQNEAQ (reference sequence). Trimming took off 2 bases at V and 0 bases at J, with 13 bases between the two ends. The CDR3 covers 16 residues. The chain's CDR3 is CASSLFPRDMNTEAFF. In nucleotides, the CDR3 is TGTGCCAGCAGCTTATTTCCGCGGGACATGAACACTGAAGCTTTCTTT.

The rearrangement uses TRBV6-8 and TRBJ1-5; D may be TRBD1 (5 bases). Trimming shortened V by 6 bases and J by 6 bases, and 21 bases separated the two germline ends. The germline CDR1 and CDR2 sequences are MNHGY and SAAAGT. The CDR3 sequence is 16 residues long. CDR3 region: CASREEGRRDFQPQHF. The CDR3 bases are TGTGCCAGCAGGGAAGAGGGACGTCGGGACTTTCAGCCCCAGCATTTT.

The genes are TRBV13 and TRBJ1-2; D gene unclear. Germline assignment: CDR1 PRHDT and CDR2 FYEKMQ (reference sequence). CDR3 length: 14 amino acids. The V gene lost 0 bases and the J gene lost 6 bases, with 11 bases spanning the gap. The CDR3 reads CASSLGVGMNGYTF. As DNA, the CDR3 is TGTGCCAGCAGCTTAGGGGTAGGGATGAATGGCTACACCTTC.

The chain links TRBV20-1 to TRBJ2-7; the D is unclear. The CDR3 runs to 10 residues. The ends were cut back, 3 bases at V and 4 bases at J, with 4 bases in the middle. CDR1 and CDR2 from the germline V gene are DFQATT and SNEGSKA (reference sequence). The CDR3 loop reads CSARRYEQYF. The CDR3 region has the DNA TGCAGTGCTAGGCGGTACGAGCAGTACTTC.

The V gene is TRBV18, the J gene TRBJ2-2; maybe TRBD1 (6 bases). V was shortened by 10 bases and J by 2 bases, with 11 bases between the two germline ends. Germline CDR1 reads KGHSH; CDR2 reads LQKENI. The CDR3 totals 13 residues. The CDR3 sequence: CATRGGNTGELFF. CDR3 bases: TGTGCCACCCGAGGGGGTAACACCGGGGAGCTGTTTTTT.